This T cell receptor beta chain was retrieved from a study of T cell repertoires in cytomegalovirus infection (dated by TCRdb to between 2017 and 2020). Context from the whole study: Because public TCR beta signatures pointed to carriage of CMV infection together with the matching HLA type, the HLA type of each donor mattered for the analysis.

The CDR3 contains 15 residues, cysteine and phenylalanine counted. Kept here is only the CDR3 DNA, which spans 45 bases and is read in frame from base 1. At the junction V is shortened by 4 bases and J by 5 bases, with 17 bases in between. Looking up the germline V gene yields CDR1 MNHEY and CDR2 SVGEGT. Overall results and qualifications from the work: Cumulative frequency of public TCR beta family members discriminated carriers of CMV infection plus the relevant HLA type in this cohort and an independent approximately 400-donor cohort. The ex vivo response was dominated by HLA-C-restricted CMV-specific TCR beta clonotypes, which also provided the single most frequent clonotype in two of eight donors.

Sequencing took place on an Illumina HiSeq 1500. TCRdb trimmed the raw reads at Q25, called clones with MiXCR and kept productive beta chains. Every entry covers one CDR3 protein and lists the most common genes and DNA from its rows. The sample table shows 80,000 to 130,000 distinct CDR3 sequences, and 23% are seen once. The leading ten clones occupy about 39% of the sample. In the case of this clonotype: Its antigen has not been determined. No base quality information exists; no much larger clone differs at one position.

The sequence came from a human donor in good health (CMV status not recorded). Some clones in this sample may be carry-over from other donors' samples. Specimen: CD8+ T cells from PBMCs. This chain joins TRBV6-2 or TRBV6-3 to TRBJ1-1; matching of 6 bases hints at TRBD1 as the D gene. The CDR3 here reads CASSFLSTGVTEAFF. The sequenced DNA: TGTGCCAGCAGTTTCCTTTCGACAGGTGTTACTGAAGCTTTCTTT.